The following is a TCR beta chain sequence with its context. Its antigen is unidentified. The data belong to a study of cytomegalovirus exposure and HLA in healthy donors. The study's findings and limits: CMV antigen specificity was confirmed in vitro for a few CMV-associated chains. Rarity held for most TCR sequences, but there were some public TCRs that occurred in many donors.

The PCR was carried out with 60 Vbeta primers and 13 Jbeta primers. This table comes from immunoSEQ multiplex PCR, and its TCRdb copy is limited to in-frame clones, with some not included. The data show roughly 150,000 clones, roughly 79% seen once. Germline CDR1 reads SGHVS; CDR2 reads FQNEAQ. J gave up 4 bases and V 5 bases, and 4 bases lay outside the gene matches. This CDR3 comprises 15 residues. Material for sequencing was PBMCs. This TCR derives from a man aged 40-49 years in good health and CMV-seronegative. The chain is built from TRBV7-8 and TRBJ2-1, with 11 bases lining up with TRBD2. CDR3 region: CASSAGLAVYNEQFF. In nucleotides, the CDR3 is TGTGCCAGCAGCGCGGGACTAGCGGTATACAATGAGCAGTTCTTC.